This entry lists 9 T cell receptor beta chains sequenced from one sample in a study of T-cell memory formation after mild COVID-19. A single record per CDR3 protein comes from TCRdb applying MiXCR to the 5' RACE reads. The sample includes just over 400,000 distinct CDR3 sequences, less than 25% of them seen just once. Material for sequencing was PBMCs or a T cell subset sorted from them (not recorded which). All receptors derive from an adult woman who had mild COVID-19 (a few samples of this study predate the infection). Cell type and time point are not known.

This clonotype showed up just a few times. V is TRBV4-1 and J is TRBJ2-3; 12 bases agree with TRBD2. Trimming at V came to 1 base and at J to 4 bases, leaving 6 bases not matched to a gene. Germline V lookup: CDR1 MGHRA, CDR2 YSYEKL. There are 17 residues in the CDR3. CDR3 nucleotide sequence: TGCGCCAGCAGCCAAGCCCGACTAGCGGGGGTGTCAGATACGCAGTATTTT. This encodes CASSQARLAGVSDTQYF.

The chain is built from TRBV5-5 and TRBJ1-2, with D perhaps matching TRBD1 (6 bases). The CDR3 runs 14 residues. CDR1 SGHKS and CDR2 YYEKEE come from the germline V gene (reference sequence). V was pared by 2 bases and J by 2 bases, with 10 bases between. The CDR3 region is CASSFDRRNYGYTF. DNA for the CDR3: TGTGCCAGCAGCTTCGACAGGAGGAACTATGGCTACACCTTC.

This clonotype was recorded a few times. The V gene is TRBV28, the J gene TRBJ2-5; 11 nucleotides align to TRBD1. The germline V gene has CDR1 MDHEN and CDR2 SYDVKM. After removal of 4 bases from V and 5 bases from J, the junction contained 6 bases not matched to a gene. CDR3 size: 15 residues. This CDR3 is CASSWTGGARETQYF. The CDR3 DNA follows: TGTGCCAGCAGTTGGACAGGGGGCGCGAGGGAGACCCAGTACTTC. Filled out from reference TRBV28 and TRBJ2-5, the complete variable domain reads DVKVTQSSRYLVKRTGEKVFLECVQDMDHENMFWYRQDPGLGLRLIYFSYDVKMKEKGDIPEGYSVSREKKERFSLILESASTNQTSMYLCASSWTGGARETQYFGPGTRLLVL.

The chain links TRBV10-3 to TRBJ2-1; D ambiguous. Trimming shortened V by 7 bases and J by 0 bases, and 13 bases separated the two germline ends. This CDR3 spans 15 amino acids. CDR1 is ENHRY, CDR2 SYGVKD, per germline. DNA of the CDR3: TGTGCCATCAACGGAAGGGAAAGCTCCTACAATGAGCAGTTCTTC. Translating gives CAINGRESSYNEQFF.

DNA of the CDR3: TGCAGCGTTGTGCGTGCCGGGGGGAACACCGGGGAGCTGTTTTTT. Translation gives CSVVRAGGNTGELFF. The rearrangement joins TRBV29-1 to TRBJ2-2, with D possibly being TRBD2 (6 bases). Germline CDR1 SQVTM, CDR2 ANQGSEA. This CDR3 region has 15 residues. V was cut by 4 bases and J by 1 base, with 13 bases left in between.

The rearrangement joins TRBV5-4 to TRBJ1-1; maybe TRBD1 (6 bases). The CDR3 runs 14 residues. Germline V lookup: CDR1 SGHNT, CDR2 YYREEE (reference sequence). With 5 bases removed from V and 4 bases from J, the gap between germline ends came to 15 bases. The CDR3 region has the DNA TGTGCCAGCAGTATGGACAGTCGCAGCACTGAAGCTTTCTTT. It is translated as CASSMDSRSTEAFF.

The J gene is TRBJ2-7, the V gene TRBV30; no definite D call. The CDR3 has 12 residues. In germline, CDR1 is GTSNPN, CDR2 SVGIG (reference sequence). Trimming took 1 base from V and 2 from J, leaving 6 bases between them. The DNA of the CDR3 is TGTGCCTGGAGTGACCAGGCCTACGAGCAGTACTTC. Translating gives CAWSDQAYEQYF.

There are a few counts of this clonotype. The rearrangement uses TRBV27 and TRBJ1-6; TRBD1 is a possible D gene (5 bases). CDR1 is MNHEY and CDR2 is SMNVEV in the germline V gene (reference sequence). V was clipped by 5 bases and J by 8 bases, with 13 bases between them. The CDR3 is 14 residues long. CDR3 sequence: CASSPTGLHSPLHF. CDR3 nucleotide sequence: TGTGCCAGCAGTCCTACAGGACTCCATTCACCCCTCCACTTT.

This clonotype was detected a few times. The chain has TRBV5-5 and TRBJ2-2, with D tentatively TRBD1 (6 bases). The CDR3 length is 14 residues. In germline, CDR1 is SGHKS, CDR2 YYEKEE (reference sequence). V lost 4 bases to trimming and J lost 4 bases, with 11 bases between them. The CDR3 here is CASSPRTVTGELFF. The CDR3, as DNA: TGTGCCAGCAGCCCAAGGACAGTCACCGGGGAGCTGTTTTTT.